The TCR beta chain described here comes from a study of blood T cell repertoires in COVID-19. Study details: Collection of acute and convalescent COVID-19 samples took place in the United States, Italy and Spain. PBMCs, B-cell-depleted T cells, or T cells were the source of the cDNA or gDNA that made up the material.

V was trimmed by 3 bases and J by 5 bases, leaving 11 bases between them. This CDR3 spans 14 amino acids. Germline CDR1 is SGHAT and CDR2 is FQNNGV. In the authors' methods: Amplified reference gene primers provided the basis for estimating nucleated cell counts. The repertoire was sequenced with immunoSEQ multiplex PCR; TCRdb's copy has only in-frame clones and lacks some. V, J and clone size reflect that table, while D and trimming were determined from the DNA. The data hold roughly 300,000 clones, with roughly 82% observed a single time. Input material: peripheral blood. The clonotype comes from a woman between 45 and 60 years old with acute or convalescent COVID-19. The V and J genes are TRBV11-2 and TRBJ2-1, with D possibly TRBD2 on 6 matching bases. The CDR3 bases are TGTGCCAGCAGCTTGGGACTTACCCACAATGAGCAGTTCTTC. Amino acids: CASSLGLTHNEQFF.